This TCR beta chain was observed in a study of cytomegalovirus exposure and HLA in healthy donors. About the research overall: Previous work identified roughly 110 million unique TCR beta sequences from 150 million to 200 million T cells.

Study-level points and caveats: Cytomegalovirus association was listed for 150 to 200 TCR beta chains. There were several of the most significant clusters that appeared linked to common viral pathogens in a later analysis.

The CDR3 covers 12 residues. Germline CDR1 is MDHEN and CDR2 is SYDVKM. The V end was cut by 9 bases, the J end by 2 bases, with 10 bases between. With 60 Vbeta and 13 Jbeta primers, the PCR was carried out. The protocol was immunoSEQ multiplex PCR, while the TCRdb copy is restricted to in-frame clones and leaves out a portion. The repertoire holds almost 200,000 clones, about 80% seen once, with approximately 2% in the top ten. In this sample, this clone turned up a few times. Antigen unknown. The sequence was collected from a young man in good health and CMV-seronegative. V usage is TRBV28 and J usage is TRBJ1-2; D uncertain. Sample: PBMCs. The CDR3 region has the DNA TGTGCCAGTATGACACTGAACTATGGCTACACCTTC. Encoded protein: CASMTLNYGYTF.